This TCR beta chain was sequenced for a study of cytomegalovirus exposure and HLA in healthy donors. Whole-study context: The approximately 110 validation repertoires and the 666 first-cohort repertoires shared a platform, a later analysis reported.

A remark on this clone: Its antigen is undetermined.

Study results and limitations: It was reportedly the case that the classifier diagnosed cytomegalovirus status with high specificity and sensitivity. Confirmation in vitro established that three CMV-associated chains were specific for CMV antigens. TCR clusters originating in the first cohort tended to co-occur in the 100 to 150 validation repertoires, according to a later analysis.

The CDR3 totals 15 residues. V lost 3 bases, J lost 7 bases, and 8 bases stayed unmatched. CDR1 and CDR2 from the germline V gene are MGHRA and YSYEKL. Libraries were prepared by immunoSEQ multiplex PCR; TCRdb keeps only in-frame clonotypes and omits some of them. The sample has 350,000 or so clones; about nine tenths are singletons. The J gene is TRBJ2-1, the V gene TRBV4-1, with TRBD2 matching 8 bases. This clonotype was obtained from a woman younger than 30 in good health and CMV-seronegative. The sequenced material came from PBMCs. CDR3 in DNA: TGCGCCAGCAGCCATCCGGGACTAGAGAAAAATGAGCAGTTCTTC. Translated: CASSHPGLEKNEQFF.